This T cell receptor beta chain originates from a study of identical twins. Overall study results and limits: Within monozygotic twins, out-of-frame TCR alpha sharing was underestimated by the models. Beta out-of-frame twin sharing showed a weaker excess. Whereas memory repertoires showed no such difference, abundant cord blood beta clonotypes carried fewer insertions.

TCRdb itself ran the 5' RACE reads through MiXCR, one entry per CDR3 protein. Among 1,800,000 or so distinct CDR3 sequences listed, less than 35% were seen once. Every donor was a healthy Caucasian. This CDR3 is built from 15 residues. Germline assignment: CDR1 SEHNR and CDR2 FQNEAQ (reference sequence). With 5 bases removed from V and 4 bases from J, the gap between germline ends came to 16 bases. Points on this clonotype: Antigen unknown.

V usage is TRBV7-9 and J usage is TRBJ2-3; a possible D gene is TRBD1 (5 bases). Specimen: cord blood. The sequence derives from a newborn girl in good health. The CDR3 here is CASSPIGANADTQYF. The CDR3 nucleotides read TGTGCCAGCAGCCCAATAGGGGCCAACGCAGATACGCAGTATTTT.